The T cell receptor beta chain described here comes from a study of T-cell reconstitution after alpha-beta-depleted transplantation in children. At least ten counts were recorded for this clonotype. The CDR3 sequence is 14 residues long. CDR1 and CDR2 (germline): DFQATT, SNEGSKA (reference sequence). V was shortened by 1 base and J by 0 bases, with 10 bases between the two germline ends. A library of TCRbeta sequences, prepared with unique molecular identifiers, was generated. TCRdb re-called the PCR reads with MiXCR, one entry per CDR3 protein. The data hold approximately 640,000 distinct CDR3 sequences, with roughly 15% observed a single time.

The source is a human donor who donated a stem cell graft to a child with acute myeloid leukemia. The sequences come from PBMCs from the stem cell graft donor, collected from the stem cell graft. The chain uses TRBV20-1 and TRBJ2-7; D ambiguous. The CDR3 region is CSARGETGSYEQYF. CDR3 nucleotide sequence: TGCAGTGCTAGAGGGGAAACCGGCTCCTACGAGCAGTACTTC.